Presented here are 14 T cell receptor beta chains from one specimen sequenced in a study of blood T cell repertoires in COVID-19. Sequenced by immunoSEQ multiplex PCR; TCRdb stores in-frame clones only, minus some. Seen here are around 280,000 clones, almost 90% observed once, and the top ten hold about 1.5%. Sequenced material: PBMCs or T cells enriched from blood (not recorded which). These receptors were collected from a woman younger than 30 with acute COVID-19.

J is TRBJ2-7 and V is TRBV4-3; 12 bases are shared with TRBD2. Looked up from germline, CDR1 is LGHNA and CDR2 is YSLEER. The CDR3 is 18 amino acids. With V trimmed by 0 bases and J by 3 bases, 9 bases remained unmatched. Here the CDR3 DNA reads TGCGCCAGCAGCCAAGACGCCCACGGGACTAGCGGGTTCTACGAGCAGTACTTC. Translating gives CASSQDAHGTSGFYEQYF.

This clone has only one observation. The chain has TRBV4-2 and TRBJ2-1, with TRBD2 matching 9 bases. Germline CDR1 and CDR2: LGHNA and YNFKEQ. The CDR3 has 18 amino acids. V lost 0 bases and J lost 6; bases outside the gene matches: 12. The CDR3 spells CASSQEGLSGRLSNEQFF. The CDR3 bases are TGTGCCAGCAGCCAAGAGGGACTGAGCGGGAGGCTCTCCAATGAGCAGTTCTTC.

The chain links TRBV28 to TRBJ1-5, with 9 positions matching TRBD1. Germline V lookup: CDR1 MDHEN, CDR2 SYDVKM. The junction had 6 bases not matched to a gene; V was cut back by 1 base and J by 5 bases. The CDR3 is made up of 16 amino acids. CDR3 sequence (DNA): TGTGCCAGCAGTTTATCTGGACAGGGGTTCGATCAGCCCCAGCATTTT. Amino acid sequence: CASSLSGQGFDQPQHF.

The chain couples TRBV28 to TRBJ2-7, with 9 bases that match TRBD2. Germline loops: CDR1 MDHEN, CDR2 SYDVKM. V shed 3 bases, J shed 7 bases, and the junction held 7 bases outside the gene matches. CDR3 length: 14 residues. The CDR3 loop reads CASSFAGGPGEQYF. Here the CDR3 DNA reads TGTGCCAGCAGTTTCGCGGGAGGGCCTGGAGAGCAGTACTTC.

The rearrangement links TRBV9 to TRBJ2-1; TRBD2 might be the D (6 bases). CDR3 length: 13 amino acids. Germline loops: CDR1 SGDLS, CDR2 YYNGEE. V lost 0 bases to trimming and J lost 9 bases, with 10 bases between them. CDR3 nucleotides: TGTGCCAGCAGCGTAGCGGGGGATCGTGAGCAGTTCTTC. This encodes CASSVAGDREQFF.

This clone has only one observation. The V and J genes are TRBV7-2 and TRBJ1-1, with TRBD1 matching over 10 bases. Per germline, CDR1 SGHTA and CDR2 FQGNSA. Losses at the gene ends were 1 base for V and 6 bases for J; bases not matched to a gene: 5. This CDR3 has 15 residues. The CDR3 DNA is TGTGCCAGCAGCTTAGTTGGGGACAGGGGAGCTGAAGCTTTCTTT. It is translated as CASSLVGDRGAEAFF.

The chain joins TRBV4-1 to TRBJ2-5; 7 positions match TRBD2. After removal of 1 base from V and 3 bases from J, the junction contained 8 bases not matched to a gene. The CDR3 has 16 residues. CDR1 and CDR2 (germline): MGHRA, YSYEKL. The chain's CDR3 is CASSQGLEGTKETQYF. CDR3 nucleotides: TGCGCCAGCAGCCAAGGCCTGGAGGGGACTAAAGAGACCCAGTACTTC.

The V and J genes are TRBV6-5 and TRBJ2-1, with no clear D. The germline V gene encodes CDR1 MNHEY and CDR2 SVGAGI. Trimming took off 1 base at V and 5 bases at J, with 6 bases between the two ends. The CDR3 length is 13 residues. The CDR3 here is CASSYYGNNEQFF. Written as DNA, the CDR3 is TGTGCCAGCAGTTACTATGGCAACAATGAGCAGTTCTTC.

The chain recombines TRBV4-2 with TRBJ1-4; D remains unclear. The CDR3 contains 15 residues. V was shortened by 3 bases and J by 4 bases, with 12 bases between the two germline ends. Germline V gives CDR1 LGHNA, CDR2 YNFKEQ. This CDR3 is CASSHAGFLNEKLFF. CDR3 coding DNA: TGTGCCAGCAGCCATGCGGGATTCCTTAATGAAAAACTGTTTTTT.

CDR3 DNA: TGTGCCAGCAGTTCCCGGGGACTAGCGGACACCGGGGAGCTGTTTTTT. It yields the protein CASSSRGLADTGELFF. The J gene is TRBJ2-2, the V gene TRBV6-5; TRBD2 aligns across 11 bases. CDR3 size: 16 residues. Trimming at V came to 4 bases and at J to 3 bases, leaving 4 bases not matched to a gene. The germline CDR1 and CDR2 sequences are MNHEY and SVGAGI.

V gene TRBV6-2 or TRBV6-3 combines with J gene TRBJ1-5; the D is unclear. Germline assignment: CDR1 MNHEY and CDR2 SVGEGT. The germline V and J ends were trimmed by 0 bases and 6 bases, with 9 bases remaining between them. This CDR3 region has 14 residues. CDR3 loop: CASSYSRRPQPQHF. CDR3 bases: TGTGCCAGCAGTTACTCCCGCAGGCCTCAGCCCCAGCATTTT.

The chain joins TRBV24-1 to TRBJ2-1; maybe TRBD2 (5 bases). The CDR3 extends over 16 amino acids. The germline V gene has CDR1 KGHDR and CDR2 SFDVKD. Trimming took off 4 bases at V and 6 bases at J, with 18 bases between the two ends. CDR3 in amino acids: CATSDHTSVAFNEQFF. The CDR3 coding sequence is TGTGCCACCAGTGACCATACTAGTGTGGCTTTCAATGAGCAGTTCTTC.

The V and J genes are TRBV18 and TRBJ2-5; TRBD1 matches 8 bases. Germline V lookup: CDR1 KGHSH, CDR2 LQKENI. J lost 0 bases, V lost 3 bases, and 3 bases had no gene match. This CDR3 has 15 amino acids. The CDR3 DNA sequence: TGTGCCAGCTCACCCAGGACAGGGCACCAAGAGACCCAGTACTTC. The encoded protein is CASSPRTGHQETQYF.

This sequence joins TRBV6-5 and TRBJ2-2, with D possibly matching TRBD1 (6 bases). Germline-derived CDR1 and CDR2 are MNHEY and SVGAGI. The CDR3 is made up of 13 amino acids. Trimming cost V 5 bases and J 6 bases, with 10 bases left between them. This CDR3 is CASSRAGAGELFF. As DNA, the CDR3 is TGTGCCAGCAGTAGGGCAGGGGCCGGGGAGCTGTTTTTT.